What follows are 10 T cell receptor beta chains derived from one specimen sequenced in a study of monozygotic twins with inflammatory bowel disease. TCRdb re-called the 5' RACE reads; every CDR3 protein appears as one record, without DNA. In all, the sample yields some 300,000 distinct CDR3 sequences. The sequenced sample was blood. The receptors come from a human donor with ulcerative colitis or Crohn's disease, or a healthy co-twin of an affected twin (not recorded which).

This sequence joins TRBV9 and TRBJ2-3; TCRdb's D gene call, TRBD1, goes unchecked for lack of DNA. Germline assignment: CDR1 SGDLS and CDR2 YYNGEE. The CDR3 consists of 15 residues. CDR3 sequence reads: CASSVSTGPPDTQYF. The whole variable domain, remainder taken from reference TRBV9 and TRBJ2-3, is DSGVTQTPKHLITATGQRVTLRCSPRSGDLSVYWYQQSLDQGLQFLIQYYNGEERAKGNILERFSAQQFPDLHSELNLSSLELGDSALYFCASSVSTGPPDTQYFGPGTRLTVL.

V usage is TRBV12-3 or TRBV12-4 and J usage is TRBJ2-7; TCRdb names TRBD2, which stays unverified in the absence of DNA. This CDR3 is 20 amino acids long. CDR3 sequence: CASSTRRLAGRLPITYEQYF.

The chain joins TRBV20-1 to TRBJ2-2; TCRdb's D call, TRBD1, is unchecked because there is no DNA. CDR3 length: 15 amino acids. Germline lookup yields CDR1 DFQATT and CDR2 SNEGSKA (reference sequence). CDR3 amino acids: CSAREVTVNTGELFF.

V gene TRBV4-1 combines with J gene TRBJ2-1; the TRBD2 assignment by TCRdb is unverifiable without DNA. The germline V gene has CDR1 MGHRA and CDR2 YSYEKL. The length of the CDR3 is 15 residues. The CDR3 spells CASSLGLVSGNEQFF.

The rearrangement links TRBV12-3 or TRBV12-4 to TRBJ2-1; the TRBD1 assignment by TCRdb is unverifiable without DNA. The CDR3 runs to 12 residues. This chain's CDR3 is CASTTRGNEQFF.

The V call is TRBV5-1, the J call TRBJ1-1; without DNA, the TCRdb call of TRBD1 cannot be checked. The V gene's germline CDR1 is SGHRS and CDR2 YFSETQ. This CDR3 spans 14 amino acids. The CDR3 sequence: CASNGGLGYTEAFF.

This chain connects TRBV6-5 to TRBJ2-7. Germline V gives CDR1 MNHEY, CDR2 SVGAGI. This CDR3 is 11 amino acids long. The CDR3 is CASTKGIEQYF.

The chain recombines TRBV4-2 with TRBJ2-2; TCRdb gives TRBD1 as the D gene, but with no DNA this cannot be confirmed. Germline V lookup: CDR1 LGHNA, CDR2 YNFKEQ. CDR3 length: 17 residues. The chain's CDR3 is CASSQGIGTGKIGELFF.

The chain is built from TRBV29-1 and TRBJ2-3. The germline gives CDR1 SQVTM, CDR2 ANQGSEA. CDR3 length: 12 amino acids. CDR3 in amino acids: CSLTSGTDTQYF.

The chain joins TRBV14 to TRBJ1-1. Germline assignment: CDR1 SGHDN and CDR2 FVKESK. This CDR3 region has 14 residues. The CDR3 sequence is CASSQESRGSEAFF.